A single sample gave rise to the 19 T cell receptor beta chains below, sequenced in a study of blood T cell repertoires in COVID-19. Clones were read by immunoSEQ multiplex PCR, and TCRdb kept only the in-frame ones, dropping some. The sample lists approximately 110,000 clones, approximately 81% occurring once. Material: peripheral blood. The receptors stem from a man older than 75 with COVID-19, enrolled during active disease.

The genes are TRBV7-9 and TRBJ1-4, with D tentatively TRBD1 (5 bases). The V gene lost 1 base and the J gene lost 0 bases, with 15 bases spanning the gap. Germline CDR1 is SEHNR and CDR2 is FQNEAQ (reference sequence). The CDR3 spans 18 residues. The CDR3 sequence: CASSLDRNTDATNEKLFF. In DNA, the CDR3 is TGTGCCAGCAGCTTAGACAGGAACACGGACGCAACTAATGAAAAACTGTTTTTT.

This rearrangement joins TRBV4-1 to TRBJ1-3, with D unclear. This CDR3 contains 15 residues. The germline V and J ends were trimmed by 4 bases and 0 bases, with 10 bases remaining between them. Germline CDR1 MGHRA, CDR2 YSYEKL. CDR3 in DNA: TGCGCCAGCAGCCCCGCAGGAAGCTCTGGAAACACCATATATTTT. Residues: CASSPAGSSGNTIYF.

The chain has TRBV14 and TRBJ2-2; D is ambiguous. The CDR3 loop spans 17 amino acids. The germline V gene encodes CDR1 SGHDN and CDR2 FVKESK. Trimming took off 1 base at V and 1 base at J, with 13 bases between the two ends. The DNA for the CDR3 is TGTGCCAGCAGCCAAGGTTTTTGGGCAGAGAACACCGGGGAGCTGTTTTTT. The encoded protein is CASSQGFWAENTGELFF. The whole variable domain, filled in from reference TRBV14 and TRBJ2-2, reads EAGVTQFPSHSVIEKGQTVTLRCDPISGHDNLYWYRRVMGKEIKFLLHFVKESKQDESGMPNNRFLAERTGGTYSTLKVQPAELEDSGVYFCASSQGFWAENTGELFFGEGSRLTVL.

V gene TRBV5-5 combines with J gene TRBJ1-2; TRBD1 might be the D (5 bases). With 1 base removed from V and 5 bases from J, the gap between germline ends came to 15 bases. Germline V gives CDR1 SGHKS, CDR2 YYEKEE (reference sequence). The CDR3 totals 15 residues. The CDR3 region has the DNA TGTGCCAGCAGCTTGACGGGGGATTTTTCTTATGGCTACACCTTC. Translated, it gives CASSLTGDFSYGYTF.

Comments on this clone: The same CDR3 is also encoded by other DNA sequences in this sample. The chain links TRBV9 to TRBJ2-3, with a possible D match to TRBD1 (6 bases). Germline values: CDR1 SGDLS, CDR2 YYNGEE. There are 14 residues in the CDR3. Trimming took off 2 bases at V and 6 bases at J, with 13 bases between the two ends. The DNA for the CDR3 is TGTGCCAGCAGCGTGCAGGGGTCGGGCGATACGCAGTATTTT. Amino acids: CASSVQGSGDTQYF. Full variable domain (missing parts from reference TRBV9 and TRBJ2-3): DSGVTQTPKHLITATGQRVTLRCSPRSGDLSVYWYQQSLDQGLQFLIQYYNGEERAKGNILERFSAQQFPDLHSELNLSSLELGDSALYFCASSVQGSGDTQYFGPGTRLTVL.

The rearrangement joins TRBV3-1 (or the pseudogene TRBV3-2) to TRBJ2-7, with D possibly being TRBD2 (6 bases). The CDR3 length is 14 residues. The V end lost 6 bases, the J end lost 2 bases, and 14 bases lay between the germline ends. The germline V gene encodes CDR1 LGHDT and CDR2 YNNKEL (reference sequence). CDR3 protein: CASRDSGATYEQYF. For the CDR3, the DNA is TGTGCCAGCAGAGATAGCGGCGCTACCTACGAGCAGTACTTC.

The chain couples TRBV29-1 to TRBJ2-1, with D possibly being TRBD2 (5 bases). From germline, CDR1 is SQVTM and CDR2 ANQGSEA. The germline V and J ends were trimmed by 8 bases and 9 bases, with 14 bases remaining between them. This CDR3 has 11 residues. CDR3 in amino acids: CSYCREGEQFF. For the CDR3, the DNA is TGCAGCTACTGTCGGGAAGGTGAGCAGTTCTTC.

The V call is TRBV7-9, the J call TRBJ1-1, with 9 bases identical to TRBD1. Germline loops: CDR1 SEHNR, CDR2 FQNEAQ (reference sequence). J was trimmed by 5 bases and V by 5 bases; bases with no gene match: 15. The CDR3 runs 17 residues. CDR3 in amino acids: CASSDRDRVAVGTEAFF. The CDR3 region has the DNA TGTGCCAGCAGCGACCGGGACAGGGTGGCTGTAGGGACTGAAGCTTTCTTT.

The table lists this clone with a count of one. The chain joins TRBV6-5 to TRBJ1-5; tentatively, D is TRBD1 (6 bases). This CDR3 region has 14 residues. CDR1 is MNHEY, CDR2 SVGAGI, per germline. Trimming cost V 5 bases and J 7 bases, with 15 bases left between them. The CDR3 loop reads CASSRGGQLQPQHF. CDR3 DNA sequence: TGTGCCAGCAGTAGGGGGGGACAACTCCAGCCCCAGCATTTT.

With respect to this clone: At the DNA level, this CDR3 is encoded by other sequences in the same sample as well. This rearrangement joins TRBV28 to TRBJ1-5; D uncertain. The V and J ends lost 2 bases and 5 bases respectively, with 7 bases between them. Looked up from germline, CDR1 is MDHEN and CDR2 is SYDVKM. The CDR3 has 13 residues. DNA of the CDR3: TGTGCCAGCAGTTTACAGGTGGATCAGCCCCAGCATTTT. Translating it yields CASSLQVDQPQHF.

This clone was detected once. CDR3 residues: CASSPTSGSTDTQYF. The CDR3 DNA reads TGTGCCAGCAGTCCGACTAGCGGGAGCACAGATACGCAGTATTTT. The chain employs TRBV2 and TRBJ2-3, with 10 bases aligning to TRBD2. The J segment lost 0 bases and the V segment lost 5 bases, leaving 2 bases of the junction unmatched. The CDR3 contains 15 residues. Germline V CDR1 and CDR2: SNHLY, FYNNEI.

The chain employs TRBV5-6 and TRBJ1-4; a possible D gene is TRBD1 (5 bases). V lost 1 base and J 3 bases, leaving 16 bases between the germline ends. CDR3 size: 17 residues. Germline V gene sequence: CDR1 SGHDT, CDR2 YYEEEE. The CDR3, as DNA: TGTGCCAGCAGCTTGCCGGGAGGGGAGACGGCTAATGAAAAACTGTTTTTT. It is translated as CASSLPGGETANEKLFF.

The V call is TRBV6-2 or TRBV6-3, the J call TRBJ2-1, with no clear D. Trimming took 5 bases from V and 4 from J, leaving 12 bases between them. Germline loops: CDR1 MNHEY, CDR2 SVGEGT. This CDR3 has 14 residues. CDR3 bases: TGTGCCAGCAGTAATTCGCCAACTTACAATGAGCAGTTCTTC. Translation gives CASSNSPTYNEQFF.

This rearrangement joins TRBV28 to TRBJ2-7, with D perhaps TRBD1 (6 bases). V lost 3 bases and J 4 bases, leaving 16 bases between the germline ends. The CDR3 totals 15 residues. In germline, CDR1 is MDHEN, CDR2 SYDVKM. DNA of the CDR3: TGTGCCAGCAGTTTGCTACAGGGTGGACGTTACGAGCAGTACTTC. This gives the protein CASSLLQGGRYEQYF.

This rearrangement joins TRBV27 to TRBJ1-2; D is uncertain. This CDR3 spans 13 amino acids. Germline lookup yields CDR1 MNHEY and CDR2 SMNVEV (reference sequence). Between the trimmed V and J ends, which lost 2 bases and 4 bases, there was a span of 8 bases. CDR3 in amino acids: CASSLHGSYGYTF. The CDR3, as DNA: TGTGCCAGCAGTTTACATGGGAGCTATGGCTACACCTTC.

The chain couples TRBV10-3 to TRBJ2-7, with 12 bases matching TRBD2. The trim removed 2 bases at V and 4 bases at J, leaving 3 bases unmatched. From germline, CDR1 is ENHRY and CDR2 SYGVKD. This CDR3 is built from 15 residues. CDR3 in amino acids: CAISEMTSGRYEQYF. DNA for the CDR3: TGTGCCATCAGTGAGATGACTAGCGGGAGATACGAGCAGTACTTC.

This chain joins TRBV30 and TRBJ1-2, with 9 bases fitting TRBD1. The CDR3 runs to 14 residues. The germline V gene has CDR1 GTSNPN and CDR2 SVGIG (reference sequence). The ends lost 4 bases at V and 13 bases at J; junction bases unmatched: 16. CDR3 residues: CAWINRGRWRVPTF. Written as DNA, the CDR3 is TGTGCCTGGATCAACAGGGGGCGATGGAGGGTGCCCACCTTC.

The chain has TRBV6-1 and TRBJ2-5; the D gene is possibly TRBD2 (7 bases). CDR1 MNHNS and CDR2 SASEGT come from the germline V gene. The CDR3 has 16 amino acids. Trimming removed 2 bases from V and 4 bases from J, with 17 bases in between. CDR3 protein: CASSEPTGRGRETQYF. CDR3 DNA sequence: TGTGCCAGCAGTGAACCAACAGGGAGGGGTCGAGAGACCCAGTACTTC.

This chain joins TRBV7-2 and TRBJ2-1; 15 bases agree with TRBD2. The CDR3 spans 17 residues. The germline V gene encodes CDR1 SGHTA and CDR2 FQGNSA. The ends lost 5 bases at V and 0 bases at J; junction bases unmatched: 2. The CDR3 region has the DNA TGTGCCAGCAGCGGACTAGCGGGAGGGAGCTCCTACAATGAGCAGTTCTTC. It yields the protein CASSGLAGGSSYNEQFF.